The 27 T cell receptor beta chains in this list originate from one sample, sequenced in a study of blood T cell repertoires in COVID-19. Clones were sequenced by immunoSEQ multiplex PCR, and TCRdb holds only the in-frame ones, with some missing. The repertoire holds around 65,000 clones, roughly 88% seen once, with less than 2% in the top ten. Sequenced input: peripheral blood. These receptors originate from a human donor in a cohort sampled during active COVID-19.

The CDR3 DNA follows: TGTGCCAGCAGCTTACAGGGGCCCATGACTGAAGCTTTCTTT. This translates into CASSLQGPMTEAFF. The V gene is TRBV11-1, the J gene TRBJ1-1, with D possibly TRBD1 on 6 matching bases. The germline V gene has CDR1 SGHAT and CDR2 FQDESV (reference sequence). The CDR3 spans 14 residues. V lost 2 bases and J 5 bases, leaving 12 bases between the germline ends.

This chain connects TRBV9 to TRBJ2-3, with 8 bases identical to TRBD2. This CDR3 has 15 amino acids. CDR1 and CDR2 from the germline V gene are SGDLS and YYNGEE. Trimming removed 5 bases from V and 2 bases from J; junction bases left unmatched: 7. CDR3 region: CASSVIAGPTDTQYF. CDR3 in DNA: TGTGCCAGCAGTGTAATAGCGGGACCCACAGATACGCAGTATTTT. Looking up the rest from reference TRBV9 and TRBJ2-3 gives the full variable domain: DSGVTQTPKHLITATGQRVTLRCSPRSGDLSVYWYQQSLDQGLQFLIQYYNGEERAKGNILERFSAQQFPDLHSELNLSSLELGDSALYFCASSVIAGPTDTQYFGPGTRLTVL.

The table lists this clone with a count of one. The CDR3 protein is CASSVGDSSYNEQFF. CDR3 coding DNA: TGTGCCAGCAGTGTAGGGGACTCTTCCTACAATGAGCAGTTCTTC. The chain combines TRBV6-4 with TRBJ2-1; D may be TRBD2 (6 bases). Looked up from germline, CDR1 is MRHNA and CDR2 is SNTAGT. V lost 4 bases and J lost 1, with 11 bases in between. This CDR3 contains 15 residues.

The chain is built from TRBV11-3 and TRBJ2-5; possibly TRBD2 for D (5 bases). The ends were cut back, 4 bases at V and 2 bases at J, with 11 bases in the middle. CDR3 length equals 14 residues. Germline loops: CDR1 SGHNT, CDR2 YENEEA. The chain's CDR3 is CASSSSTIQETQYF. The CDR3 coding sequence is TGTGCCAGCAGCTCGTCGACTATACAAGAGACCCAGTACTTC.

The gene calls are TRBV7-9 and TRBJ2-1; 7 bases fit TRBD1. This CDR3 is 12 amino acids long. CDR1 and CDR2 (germline): SEHNR, FQNEAQ (reference sequence). Unmatched junction bases numbered 2, after V lost 4 bases and J lost 8 bases. The CDR3 DNA reads as TGTGCCAGCAGCTCTACAGGGGATGAGCAGTTCTTC. It yields the protein CASSSTGDEQFF. Full variable domain (remainder filled in from reference TRBV7-9 and TRBJ2-1): DTGVSQNPRHKITKRGQNVTFRCDPISEHNRLYWYRQTLGQGPEFLTYFQNEAQLEKSRLLSDRFSAERPKGSFSTLEIQRTEQGDSAMYLCASSSTGDEQFFGPGTRLTVL.

The chain recombines TRBV5-6 with TRBJ2-5; possible D gene TRBD2, 6 bases. With 2 bases removed from V and 2 bases from J, the gap between germline ends came to 13 bases. From germline, CDR1 is SGHDT and CDR2 YYEEEE. The CDR3 has 15 residues. The DNA of the CDR3 is TGTGCCAGCAGCTTATCCTTCAGCGGGCAAGAGACCCAGTACTTC. Protein sequence: CASSLSFSGQETQYF.

The J gene is TRBJ2-2, the V gene TRBV28; D ambiguous. V was cut by 3 bases and J by 6 bases, with 5 bases left in between. The germline V gene has CDR1 MDHEN and CDR2 SYDVKM. The CDR3 consists of 12 residues. The CDR3 here is CASSFSPGELFF. The CDR3 DNA reads as TGTGCCAGCAGTTTCTCTCCCGGGGAGCTGTTTTTT.

This chain joins TRBV27 and TRBJ2-7; TRBD1 matches 10 bases. Germline V gene lookup returns CDR1 MNHEY and CDR2 SMNVEV (reference sequence). CDR3 length: 15 amino acids. V shed 6 bases and J 3 bases; nucleotides not matched to a gene: 8. The CDR3 reads CASSPTGQGLYEQYF. The CDR3 nucleotides are TGTGCCAGCAGCCCAACGGGACAGGGGCTCTACGAGCAGTACTTC.

V gene TRBV5-1 combines with J gene TRBJ2-4; 12 nucleotides match TRBD2. With 1 base clipped from V and 9 bases from J, the junction kept 17 bases outside the gene matches. CDR3 length: 19 residues. Germline CDR1 reads SGHRS; CDR2 reads YFSETQ. The CDR3 nucleotides read TGCGCCAGCAGCTTGATGGCGTCTAGCGGGAGGGCCCGTCTTGGCATTCAGTACTTC. Amino acid sequence: CASSLMASSGRARLGIQYF.

Here the CDR3 reads CASTAGQAIYEQYF. The CDR3 DNA reads as TGTGCCAGCACCGCCGGACAGGCGATCTACGAGCAGTACTTC. The J gene is TRBJ2-7, the V gene TRBV11-2, with 7 bases identical to TRBD1. CDR3 length: 14 residues. Germline values: CDR1 SGHAT, CDR2 FQNNGV. V gave up 7 bases and J gave up 3 bases; unmatched junction bases: 9.

This rearrangement joins TRBV2 to TRBJ1-3, with D possibly being TRBD1 (5 bases). Per the germline V gene, CDR1 is SNHLY and CDR2 is FYNNEI. V gave up 3 bases and J gave up 3 bases, with 9 bases separating them. This CDR3 is built from 14 residues. The CDR3 is CASSDRAVGNTIYF. The CDR3 DNA sequence: TGTGCCAGCAGTGACAGGGCTGTTGGAAACACCATATATTTT. The full variable domain, in which reference TRBV2 and TRBJ1-3 provide the parts outside the CDR3, is EPEVTQTPSHQVTQMGQEVILRCVPISNHLYFYWYRQILGQKVEFLVSFYNNEISEKSEIFDDQFSVERPDGSNFTLKIRSTKLEDSAMYFCASSDRAVGNTIYFGEGSWLTVV.

The chain has TRBV10-1 and TRBJ2-5; 14 nucleotides align to TRBD2. J lost 4 bases, V lost 6 bases, and 10 bases had no gene match. This CDR3 comprises 17 residues. From germline, CDR1 is WNHNN and CDR2 SYGVQD (reference sequence). The CDR3 nucleotides read TGCGCCAGCAGCGCGGGACTAGCGGGAGTGGCCGGAGAGACCCAGTACTTC. Translating it yields CASSAGLAGVAGETQYF.

This chain joins TRBV6-2 or TRBV6-3 and TRBJ2-5; 7 bases agree with TRBD2. The V gene's germline CDR1 is MNHEY and CDR2 SVGEGT. This CDR3 spans 15 amino acids. After removal of 2 bases from V and 6 bases from J, the junction contained 9 bases not matched to a gene. CDR3 residues: CASSYRGEGPKTQYF. In nucleotides, the CDR3 is TGTGCCAGCAGTTACCGGGGGGAAGGACCGAAGACCCAGTACTTC.

The CDR3 reads CASRPGQANEQYF. In nucleotides, the CDR3 is TGTGCCAGCAGACCGGGACAAGCAAACGAGCAGTACTTC. The chain has TRBV21-1 and TRBJ2-7; the table names TRBD1, a call not compared with the DNA. TRBV21-1 corresponds to a pseudogene. CDR3 length equals 13 residues.

The chain uses TRBV27 and TRBJ1-3; TRBD1 agrees at 9 bases. The trim removed 5 bases at V and 0 bases at J, leaving 5 bases unmatched. Per the germline V gene, CDR1 is MNHEY and CDR2 is SMNVEV (reference sequence). The CDR3 spans 16 residues. The DNA of the CDR3 is TGTGCCAGCAGTACCCAGGGACAGGGCTCTGGAAACACCATATATTTT. It translates to CASSTQGQGSGNTIYF.

The DNA of the CDR3 is TGTGCCAGCAAAGTCAGCGGGGCCTCCTACGAGCAGTACTTC. Translated: CASKVSGASYEQYF. The chain uses TRBV6-6 and TRBJ2-7, with TRBD2 identical over 7 bases. The germline gives CDR1 MNHNY, CDR2 SVGAGI (reference sequence). V lost 7 bases to trimming and J lost 0 bases; unmatched junction nucleotides: 6. This CDR3 contains 14 residues.

This rearrangement joins TRBV6-2 or TRBV6-3 to TRBJ2-7; 9 nucleotides align to TRBD1. The CDR3 is made up of 15 amino acids. Germline V gene sequence: CDR1 MNHEY, CDR2 SVGEGT. The ends lost 0 bases at V and 6 bases at J; junction bases unmatched: 6. CDR3 coding DNA: TGTGCCAGCAGTTACTCGACCGGACAGGGGTTCGAGCAGTACTTC. This encodes CASSYSTGQGFEQYF.

The chain uses TRBV28 and TRBJ1-1, with D tentatively TRBD1 (5 bases). CDR3 length: 14 amino acids. The germline V gene has CDR1 MDHEN and CDR2 SYDVKM. V was clipped by 3 bases and J by 0 bases, with 8 bases between them. The CDR3 sequence: CASSFSRVNTEAFF. The CDR3 DNA is TGTGCCAGCAGTTTTAGCAGGGTGAACACTGAAGCTTTCTTT. Drawing the rest from reference TRBV28 and TRBJ1-1, the complete variable domain is DVKVTQSSRYLVKRTGEKVFLECVQDMDHENMFWYRQDPGLGLRLIYFSYDVKMKEKGDIPEGYSVSREKKERFSLILESASTNQTSMYLCASSFSRVNTEAFFGQGTRLTVV.

The rearrangement joins TRBV6-2 or TRBV6-3 to TRBJ2-7, with a weak D call TRBD2 (6 bases). The germline V gene encodes CDR1 MNHEY and CDR2 SVGEGT. The CDR3 runs to 12 residues. Trimming stripped 5 bases from V and 5 bases from J, with 10 bases between. In DNA form, the CDR3 reads TGTGCCAGCAGTCTGACTAGAAACGAGCAGTACTTC. It translates to CASSLTRNEQYF.

The chain carries TRBV25-1 and TRBJ1-1, with 8 bases aligning to TRBD1. Looked up from germline, CDR1 is MGHDK and CDR2 is SYGVNS. This CDR3 is built from 14 residues. Germline trimming cut 6 bases from V and 1 base from J; bases unmatched to any gene: 4. The CDR3 sequence is CASRVGQGNTEAFF. CDR3 DNA: TGTGCCAGCAGGGTCGGACAGGGGAACACTGAAGCTTTCTTT.

The chain employs TRBV5-1 and TRBJ2-7; 10 positions agree with TRBD2. The V gene's germline CDR1 is SGHRS and CDR2 YFSETQ. The CDR3 has 19 residues. The J segment lost 2 bases and the V segment lost 3 bases, leaving 17 bases of the junction unmatched. For the CDR3, the DNA is TGCGCCAGCAGCTCGAAGGCTAGCGGGAGTCCTAGAAGCCCCTACGAGCAGTACTTC. Its protein product is CASSSKASGSPRSPYEQYF.

This clone came up once. The genes are TRBV25-1 and TRBJ2-3; 9 bases agree with TRBD2. The CDR3 is made up of 13 amino acids. V gave up 8 bases and J gave up 6 bases; unmatched junction bases: 6. The V gene's germline CDR1 is MGHDK and CDR2 SYGVNS. The CDR3: CASSLREGDTQYF. The CDR3 DNA reads as TGTGCCAGCTCCCTGCGGGAGGGGGATACGCAGTATTTT.

V is TRBV28 and J is TRBJ2-4; D is perhaps TRBD2 (5 bases). Germline V CDR1 and CDR2: MDHEN, SYDVKM. V lost 3 bases and J 0 bases, leaving 6 bases between the germline ends. The CDR3 has 14 residues. The CDR3 region has the DNA TGTGCCAGCAGTTTTCGGGGAGCCAAAAACATTCAGTACTTC. This codes for CASSFRGAKNIQYF.

V usage is TRBV10-3 and J usage is TRBJ2-1, with D maybe TRBD1 (5 bases). Deletions cut 0 bases from V and 4 bases from J, with 13 bases between. The germline CDR1 and CDR2 sequences are ENHRY and SYGVKD. This CDR3 contains 16 residues. Written as DNA, the CDR3 is TGTGCCATCAGTGAGTCGAATCAGGGTCTATACAATGAGCAGTTCTTC. Protein sequence: CAISESNQGLYNEQFF.

The J gene is TRBJ2-4, the V gene TRBV4-1, with TRBD1 matching 7 bases. V dropped 5 bases and J dropped 0; count of bases not matched to a gene: 7. Germline CDR1 is MGHRA and CDR2 is YSYEKL. The CDR3 has 16 amino acids. CDR3 amino acids: CASSRGQQVAKNIQYF. CDR3 nucleotides: TGCGCCAGCAGCAGGGGACAGCAGGTAGCCAAAAACATTCAGTACTTC.

The chain recombines TRBV4-1 with TRBJ1-2; 7 bases are a match to TRBD1. The CDR3 covers 15 residues. CDR1 is MGHRA, CDR2 YSYEKL, per germline. V shed 1 base, J shed 2 bases, and the junction held 4 bases outside the gene matches. The CDR3 coding sequence is TGCGCCAGCAGCCAAGTGTTGACAGGGAACTATGGCTACACCTTC. It yields the protein CASSQVLTGNYGYTF.

The chain uses TRBV9 and TRBJ2-3, with D perhaps TRBD1 (7 bases). Trimming took 1 base from V and 4 from J, leaving 25 bases between them. The CDR3 extends over 19 amino acids. Germline values: CDR1 SGDLS, CDR2 YYNGEE. The CDR3 DNA sequence: TGTGCCAGCAGCGTACTTGTGATTGGGACCGGAGGGGGCGCAGATACGCAGTATTTT. It codes for CASSVLVIGTGGGADTQYF.